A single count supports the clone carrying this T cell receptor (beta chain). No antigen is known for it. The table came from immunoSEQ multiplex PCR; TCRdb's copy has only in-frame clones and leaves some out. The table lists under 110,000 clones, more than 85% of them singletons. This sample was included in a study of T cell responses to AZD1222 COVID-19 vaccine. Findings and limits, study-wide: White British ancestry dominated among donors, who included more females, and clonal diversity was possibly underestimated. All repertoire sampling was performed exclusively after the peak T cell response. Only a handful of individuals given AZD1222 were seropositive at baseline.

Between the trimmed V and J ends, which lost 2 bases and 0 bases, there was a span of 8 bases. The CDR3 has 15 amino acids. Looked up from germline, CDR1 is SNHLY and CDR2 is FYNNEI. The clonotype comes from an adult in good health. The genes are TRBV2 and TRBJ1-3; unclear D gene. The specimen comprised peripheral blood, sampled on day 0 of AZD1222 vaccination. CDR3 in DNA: TGTGCCAGCAGTGAAACGGCGAGCTCTGGAAACACCATATATTTT. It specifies CASSETASSGNTIYF.